This T cell receptor (beta chain) is from a study of regulatory T cells in long-lasting Graves disease. Time point noted: newly diagnosed GD, antithyroid drugs for less than 3 months. The TCR library was prepared using RNA isolated from PBMCs. Both iRepertoire HTBI primers and Arm-PCR of CDR3 regions were used to build the TCR beta libraries. In TCRdb, the multiplex PCR reads were re-called with MiXCR into one record per CDR3 protein. This sample has some 320,000 distinct CDR3 sequences, with approximately 20% found just once. The CDR3 covers 13 residues. Trimming cost V 3 bases and J 1 base, with 7 bases left between them. This clonotype was counted ten times or more.

The chain employs TRBV12-3 or TRBV12-4 and TRBJ2-7, with no clear D. The sequence was collected from a female donor with Graves disease. The sequencing used peripheral blood mononuclear cells (PBMCs), collected at new diagnosis, from a patient treated with antithyroid drugs. CDR3 DNA sequence: TGTGCCAGCAGTTTGGGCAGTTCCTACGAGCAGTACTTC. Its translation: CASSLGSSYEQYF.